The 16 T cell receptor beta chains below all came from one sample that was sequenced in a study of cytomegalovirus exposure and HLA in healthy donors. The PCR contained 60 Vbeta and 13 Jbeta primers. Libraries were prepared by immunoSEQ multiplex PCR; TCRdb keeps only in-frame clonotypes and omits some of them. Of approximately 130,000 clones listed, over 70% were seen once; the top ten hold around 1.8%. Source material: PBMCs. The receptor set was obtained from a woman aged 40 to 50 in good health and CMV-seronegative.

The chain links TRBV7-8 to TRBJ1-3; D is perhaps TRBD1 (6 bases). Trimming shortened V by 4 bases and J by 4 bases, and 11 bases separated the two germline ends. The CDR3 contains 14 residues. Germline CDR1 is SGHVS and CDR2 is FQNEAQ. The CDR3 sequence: CASSSGQPGNTIYF. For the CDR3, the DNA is TGTGCCAGCAGCTCAGGACAGCCCGGAAACACCATATATTTT.

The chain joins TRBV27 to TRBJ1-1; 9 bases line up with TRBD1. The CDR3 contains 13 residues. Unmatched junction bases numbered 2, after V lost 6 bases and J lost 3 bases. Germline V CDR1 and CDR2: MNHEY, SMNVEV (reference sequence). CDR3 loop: CASRRTGDTEAFF. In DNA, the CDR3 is TGTGCCAGCAGACGGACAGGGGACACTGAAGCTTTCTTT.

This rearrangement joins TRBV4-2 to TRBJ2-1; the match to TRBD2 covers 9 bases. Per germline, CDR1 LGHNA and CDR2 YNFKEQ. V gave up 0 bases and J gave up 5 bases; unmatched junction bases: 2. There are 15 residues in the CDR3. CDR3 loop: CASSQESGGNNEQFF. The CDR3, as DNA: TGTGCCAGCAGCCAAGAAAGCGGGGGGAACAATGAGCAGTTCTTC.

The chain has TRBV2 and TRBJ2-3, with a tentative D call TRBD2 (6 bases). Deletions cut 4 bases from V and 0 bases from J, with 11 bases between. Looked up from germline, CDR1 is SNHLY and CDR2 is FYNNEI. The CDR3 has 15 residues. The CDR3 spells CASSATGDSTDTQYF. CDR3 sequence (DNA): TGTGCCAGCAGTGCAACGGGAGATAGCACAGATACGCAGTATTTT.

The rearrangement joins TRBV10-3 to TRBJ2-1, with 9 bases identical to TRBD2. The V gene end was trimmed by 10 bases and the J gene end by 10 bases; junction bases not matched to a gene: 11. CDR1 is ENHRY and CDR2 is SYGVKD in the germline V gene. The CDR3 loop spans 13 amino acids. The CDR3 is CASRLAGVREQFF. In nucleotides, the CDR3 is TGTGCCAGCCGCTTAGCGGGGGTTCGAGAGCAGTTCTTC.

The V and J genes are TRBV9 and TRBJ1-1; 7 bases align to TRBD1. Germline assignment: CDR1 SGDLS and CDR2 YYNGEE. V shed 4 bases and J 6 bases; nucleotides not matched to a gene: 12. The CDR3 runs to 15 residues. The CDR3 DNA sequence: TGTGCCAGCAGCCTTCGACAGGGCGACTACCCTGAAGCTTTCTTT. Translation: CASSLRQGDYPEAFF.

The CDR3 region has the DNA TGTGCCAGCAGTCCACCGGGCCCTAGCTTCCAAACGCAGTATTTT. Amino acid sequence: CASSPPGPSFQTQYF. This chain joins TRBV27 and TRBJ2-3, with D possibly matching TRBD2 (5 bases). Trimming cost V 5 bases and J 9 bases, with 21 bases left between them. CDR1 is MNHEY and CDR2 is SMNVEV in the germline V gene (reference sequence). The CDR3 spans 15 residues.

The CDR3 loop reads CATSRAMGQGDGYTF. The CDR3 DNA is TGTGCCACCAGCAGGGCGATGGGACAGGGCGATGGCTACACCTTC. This sequence joins TRBV15 and TRBJ1-2, with TRBD1 matching 9 bases. Germline V gene data show CDR1 as LNHNV and CDR2 as YYDKDF (reference sequence). This CDR3 contains 15 residues. J was trimmed by 6 bases and V by 3 bases; bases with no gene match: 8.

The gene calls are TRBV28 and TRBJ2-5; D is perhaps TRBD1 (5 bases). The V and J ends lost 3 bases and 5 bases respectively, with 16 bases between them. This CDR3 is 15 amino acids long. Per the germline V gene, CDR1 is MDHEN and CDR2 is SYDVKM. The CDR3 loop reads CASSLGQGSRETQYF. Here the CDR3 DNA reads TGTGCCAGCAGTTTGGGCCAGGGCTCGAGGGAGACCCAGTACTTC.

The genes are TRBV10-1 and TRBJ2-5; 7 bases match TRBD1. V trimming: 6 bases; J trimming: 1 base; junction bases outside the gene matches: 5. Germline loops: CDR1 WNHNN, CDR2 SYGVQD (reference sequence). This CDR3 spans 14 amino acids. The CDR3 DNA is TGCGCCAGCAGCAAGACAGGGACCCAAGAGACCCAGTACTTC. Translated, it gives CASSKTGTQETQYF.

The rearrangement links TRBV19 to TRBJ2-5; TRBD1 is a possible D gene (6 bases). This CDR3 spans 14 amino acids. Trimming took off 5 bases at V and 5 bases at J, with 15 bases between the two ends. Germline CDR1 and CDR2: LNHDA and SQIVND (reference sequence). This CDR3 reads CASSPNRARETQYF. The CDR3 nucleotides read TGTGCCAGTAGTCCGAACAGGGCCCGGGAGACCCAGTACTTC.

CDR3 nucleotides: TGTGCCAGCAGAAAGGGACAGCGAAGCTCTGGAAACACCATATATTTT. Translated, it gives CASRKGQRSSGNTIYF. The chain carries TRBV6-4 and TRBJ1-3; 7 bases align to TRBD1. The CDR3 length is 16 residues. J was trimmed by 0 bases and V by 6 bases; bases with no gene match: 8. Germline CDR1 is MRHNA and CDR2 is SNTAGT.

CDR3 in DNA: TGTGCCACCGGGGGCGGGGGCCCCGGCTCCTACGAGCAGTACTTC. Protein product: CATGGGGPGSYEQYF. J is TRBJ2-7 and V is TRBV19; a weak D match, TRBD2 (7 bases). The CDR3 is 15 amino acids. From germline, CDR1 is LNHDA and CDR2 SQIVND (reference sequence). Trimming took off 10 bases at V and 0 bases at J, with 19 bases between the two ends.

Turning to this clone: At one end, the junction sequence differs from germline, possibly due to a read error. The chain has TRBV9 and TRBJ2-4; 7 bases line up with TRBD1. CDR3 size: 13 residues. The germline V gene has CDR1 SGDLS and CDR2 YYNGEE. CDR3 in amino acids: CARPGTAKNSQYF. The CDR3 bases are TGTGCCAGGCCCGGGACAGCTAAAAACAGTCAGTACTTC.

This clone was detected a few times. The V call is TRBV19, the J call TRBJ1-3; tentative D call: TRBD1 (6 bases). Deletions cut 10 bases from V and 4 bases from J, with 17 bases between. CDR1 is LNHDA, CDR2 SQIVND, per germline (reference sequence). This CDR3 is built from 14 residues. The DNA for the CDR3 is TGTGCCACCATGGGGGCAGTTGAAGGAAACACCATATATTTT. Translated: CATMGAVEGNTIYF.

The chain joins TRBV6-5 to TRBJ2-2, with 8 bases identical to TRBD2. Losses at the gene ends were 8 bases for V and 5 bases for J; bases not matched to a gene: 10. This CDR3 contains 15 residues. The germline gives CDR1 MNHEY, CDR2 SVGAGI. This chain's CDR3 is CASRIGTGGTGELFF. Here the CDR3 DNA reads TGTGCCAGCCGAATTGGGACGGGGGGGACCGGGGAGCTGTTTTTT.